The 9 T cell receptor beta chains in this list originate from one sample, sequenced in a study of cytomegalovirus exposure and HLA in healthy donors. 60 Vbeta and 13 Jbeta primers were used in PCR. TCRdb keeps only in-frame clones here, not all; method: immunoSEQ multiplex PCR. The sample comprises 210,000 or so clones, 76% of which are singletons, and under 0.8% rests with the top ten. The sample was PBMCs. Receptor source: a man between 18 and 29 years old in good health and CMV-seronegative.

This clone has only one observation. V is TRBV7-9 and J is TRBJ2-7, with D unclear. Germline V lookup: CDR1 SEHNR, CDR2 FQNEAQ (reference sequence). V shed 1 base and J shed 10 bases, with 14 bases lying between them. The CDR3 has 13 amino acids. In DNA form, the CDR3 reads TGTGCCAGCAGCTTAGTCGCGTATGTCGATCAGTACTTC. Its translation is CASSLVAYVDQYF.

CDR3 nucleotides: TGTGCCAGCAGCTTAGTTAGTACAGGCGGGGAGCTGTTTTTT. It specifies CASSLVSTGGELFF. This chain links TRBV7-9 with TRBJ2-2; perhaps TRBD1 as D (5 bases). Germline V lookup: CDR1 SEHNR, CDR2 FQNEAQ (reference sequence). This CDR3 spans 14 amino acids. Between the trimmed V and J ends, which lost 1 base and 7 bases, there was a span of 10 bases.

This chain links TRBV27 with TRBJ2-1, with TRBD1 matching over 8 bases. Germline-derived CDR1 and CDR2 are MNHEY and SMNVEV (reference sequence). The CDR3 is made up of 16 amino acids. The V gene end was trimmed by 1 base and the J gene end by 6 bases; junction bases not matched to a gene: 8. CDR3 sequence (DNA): TGTGCCAGCAGTTTATTTTGGGGACAGGCGTCCAATGAGCAGTTCTTC. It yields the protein CASSLFWGQASNEQFF.

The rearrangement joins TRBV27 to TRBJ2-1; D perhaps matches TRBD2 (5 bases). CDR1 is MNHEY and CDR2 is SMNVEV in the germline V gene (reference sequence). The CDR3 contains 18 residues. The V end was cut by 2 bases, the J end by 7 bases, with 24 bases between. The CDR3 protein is CASSLSGLADYIWNEQFF. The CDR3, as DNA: TGTGCCAGCAGTTTAAGTGGCCTAGCAGACTACATTTGGAATGAGCAGTTCTTC.

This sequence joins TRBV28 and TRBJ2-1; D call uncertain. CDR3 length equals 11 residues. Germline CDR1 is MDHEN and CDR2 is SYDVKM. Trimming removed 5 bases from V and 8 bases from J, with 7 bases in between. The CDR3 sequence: CASSRQYEQFF. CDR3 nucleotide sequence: TGTGCCAGCAGTCGCCAGTATGAGCAGTTCTTC.

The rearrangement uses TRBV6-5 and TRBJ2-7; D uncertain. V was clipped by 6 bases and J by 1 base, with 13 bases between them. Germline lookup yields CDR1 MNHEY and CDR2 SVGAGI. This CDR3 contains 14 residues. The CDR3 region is CASRLASRSYEQYF. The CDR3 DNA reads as TGTGCCAGCAGATTAGCTTCTAGGTCCTACGAGCAGTACTTC.

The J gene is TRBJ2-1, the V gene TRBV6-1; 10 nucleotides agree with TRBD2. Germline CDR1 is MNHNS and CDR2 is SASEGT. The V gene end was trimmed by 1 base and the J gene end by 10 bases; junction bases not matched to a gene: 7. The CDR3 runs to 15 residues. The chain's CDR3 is CASSEDLAGAREQFF. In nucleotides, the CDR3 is TGTGCCAGCAGTGAAGATCTAGCGGGAGCGCGCGAGCAGTTCTTC.

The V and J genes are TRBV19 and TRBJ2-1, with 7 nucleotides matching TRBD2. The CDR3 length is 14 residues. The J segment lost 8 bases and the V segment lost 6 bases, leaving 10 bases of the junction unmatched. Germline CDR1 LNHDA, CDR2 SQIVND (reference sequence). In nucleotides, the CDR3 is TGTGCCAGTAGATTAGCGGGCTCCAGCGATGAGCAGTTCTTC. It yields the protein CASRLAGSSDEQFF.

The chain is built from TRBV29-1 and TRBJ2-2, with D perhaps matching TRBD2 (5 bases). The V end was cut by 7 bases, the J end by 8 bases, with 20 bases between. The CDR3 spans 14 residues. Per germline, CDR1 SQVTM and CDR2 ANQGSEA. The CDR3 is CSATKTGGRGELFF. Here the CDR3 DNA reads TGCAGCGCCACTAAGACCGGAGGAAGAGGGGAGCTGTTTTTT.